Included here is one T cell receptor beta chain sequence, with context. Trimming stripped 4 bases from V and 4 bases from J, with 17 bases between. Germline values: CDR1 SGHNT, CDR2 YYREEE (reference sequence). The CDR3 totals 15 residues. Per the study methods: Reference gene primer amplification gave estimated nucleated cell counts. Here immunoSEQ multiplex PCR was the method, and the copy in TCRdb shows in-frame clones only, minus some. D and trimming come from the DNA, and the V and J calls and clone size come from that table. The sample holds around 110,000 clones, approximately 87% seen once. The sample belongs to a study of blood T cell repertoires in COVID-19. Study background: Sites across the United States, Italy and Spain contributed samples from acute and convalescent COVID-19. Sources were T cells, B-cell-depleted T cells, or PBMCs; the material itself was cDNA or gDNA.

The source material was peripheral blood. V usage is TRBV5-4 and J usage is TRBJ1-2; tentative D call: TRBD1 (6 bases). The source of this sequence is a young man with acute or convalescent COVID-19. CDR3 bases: TGTGCCAGCAGCCTGCAGGGGACGGGTAGCTATGGCTACACCTTC. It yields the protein CASSLQGTGSYGYTF.